What follows are 28 T cell receptor beta chains derived from one specimen sequenced in a study of neurological immune-mediated disorders. TCRdb ran MiXCR on the 5' RACE reads and lists one entry per CDR3 protein. This sample yields approximately 130,000 distinct CDR3 sequences, of which roughly 3.2% are seen a single time; roughly 1.3% belongs to the top ten. The sequencing sample was made of PBMCs. The receptor source for this set is a woman between 25 and 40 years old with multiple sclerosis.

This clonotype was observed at least ten times. The chain uses TRBV5-1 and TRBJ2-3, with a possible D match to TRBD1 (5 bases). CDR1 is SGHRS and CDR2 is YFSETQ in the germline V gene. This CDR3 contains 12 residues. The germline V and J ends were trimmed by 3 bases and 4 bases, with 6 bases remaining between them. CDR3 protein: CASSWGPDTQYF. As DNA, the CDR3 is TGCGCCAGCAGCTGGGGCCCAGATACGCAGTATTTT.

The sample holds many counts of this clonotype. The chain's CDR3 is CSALEVRGRGETQYF. CDR3 nucleotide sequence: TGCAGTGCTCTCGAGGTCAGGGGGCGGGGAGAGACCCAGTACTTC. This chain uses TRBV20-1 with TRBJ2-5, with 8 bases matching TRBD1. The CDR3 has 15 residues. CDR1 is DFQATT and CDR2 is SNEGSKA in the germline V gene (reference sequence). Unmatched junction bases numbered 12, after V lost 5 bases and J lost 4 bases.

There are many counts of this clonotype. This chain connects TRBV7-9 to TRBJ2-1, with a tentative D call TRBD1 (5 bases). Germline assignment: CDR1 SEHNR and CDR2 FQNEAQ (reference sequence). The CDR3 sequence is 16 residues long. The ends were cut back, 11 bases at V and 3 bases at J, with 23 bases in the middle. The CDR3: CASSAHGKGVYNEQFF. As DNA, the CDR3 is TGTGCCTCCTCAGCCCACGGAAAAGGGGTCTACAATGAGCAGTTCTTC.

The V and J genes are TRBV7-8 and TRBJ2-1, with 10 bases aligning to TRBD2. The CDR3 totals 16 residues. The ends lost 1 base at V and 6 bases at J; junction bases unmatched: 6. CDR1 is SGHVS, CDR2 FQNEAQ, per germline. The chain's CDR3 is CASSLVPSGRFNEQFF. As DNA, the CDR3 is TGTGCCAGCAGCTTAGTTCCTAGCGGGAGATTCAATGAGCAGTTCTTC.

This clonotype was counted ten times or more. With a much larger clone just one base away, this may be a read error. The chain is built from TRBV20-1 and TRBJ1-2; 9 positions match TRBD1. The CDR3 runs to 12 residues. Germline V lookup: CDR1 DFQATT, CDR2 SNEGSKA (reference sequence). The ends lost 5 bases at V and 8 bases at J; junction bases unmatched: 6. The CDR3 reads CSAQQGAKGYTF. For the CDR3, the DNA is TGCAGTGCTCAACAGGGGGCGAAGGGCTACACCTTC.

This clonotype was seen repeatedly, ten times or more. The CDR3: CASSKEGPGQGSYEQYF. In DNA, the CDR3 is TGTGCCAGCAGCAAAGAGGGTCCGGGACAGGGCTCCTACGAGCAGTACTTC. J is TRBJ2-7 and V is TRBV21-1; the tabulated D call, TRBD1, remains unverified against the DNA. TRBV21-1 is a recognized pseudogene. CDR3 length: 17 amino acids.

This clonotype appeared many times. V is TRBV5-6 and J is TRBJ2-7; 14 bases align to TRBD2. The CDR3 totals 18 residues. The germline V gene has CDR1 SGHDT and CDR2 YYEEEE. The trim removed 4 bases at V and 1 base at J, leaving 10 bases unmatched. In nucleotides, the CDR3 is TGTGCCAGCAGCCCGGGACTAGCGGGAGTATCAAGGTCCTACGAGCAGTACTTC. Translated, it gives CASSPGLAGVSRSYEQYF.

This clonotype was observed many times. The chain carries TRBV7-9 and TRBJ1-1; no clear D gene. Germline-derived CDR1 and CDR2 are SEHNR and FQNEAQ (reference sequence). The CDR3 loop spans 14 amino acids. With 8 bases removed from V and 2 bases from J, the gap between germline ends came to 15 bases. For the CDR3, the DNA is TGTGCCAGCGGACCCGCGGCGGCAAACACTGAAGCTTTCTTT. This codes for CASGPAAANTEAFF.

At least ten counts were recorded for this clonotype. V gene TRBV12-3 or TRBV12-4 combines with J gene TRBJ2-2, with 10 bases that match TRBD1. CDR3 length: 16 amino acids. The J segment lost 5 bases and the V segment lost 7 bases, leaving 10 bases of the junction unmatched. CDR3 DNA: TGTGCCAGCATGAGACAGGGGGCTCGGTGGACCGGGGAGCTGTTTTTT. The encoded protein is CASMRQGARWTGELFF.

The genes are TRBV5-1 and TRBJ2-1; TRBD2 matches 8 bases. The germline CDR1 and CDR2 sequences are SGHRS and YFSETQ. This CDR3 has 15 residues. J was trimmed by 9 bases and V by 4 bases; bases with no gene match: 12. The CDR3 DNA is TGCGCCAGCAGCAAGAGCGGGAGTGCTTCCGGTGAGCAGTTCTTC. Translated, it gives CASSKSGSASGEQFF.

This clonotype was found many times. This chain uses TRBV20-1 with TRBJ1-1, with D unclear. Trimming removed 3 bases from V and 7 bases from J, with 9 bases in between. The CDR3 consists of 11 residues. Germline assignment: CDR1 DFQATT and CDR2 SNEGSKA (reference sequence). The CDR3: CSASPDLEAFF. CDR3 bases: TGCAGTGCTAGTCCGGACCTTGAAGCTTTCTTT.

This clonotype was detected many times. This chain joins TRBV12-3 or TRBV12-4 and TRBJ1-3; tentatively, D is TRBD1 (5 bases). Between the trimmed V and J ends, which lost 6 bases and 6 bases, there was a span of 18 bases. The CDR3 consists of 15 residues. The CDR3 DNA reads TGTGCCAGCAGGATCTCTGGGGGTTACCAAAACACCATATATTTT. Its translation: CASRISGGYQNTIYF.

This clonotype appeared many times. V usage is TRBV20-1 and J usage is TRBJ2-7; 7 nucleotides line up with TRBD2. In germline, CDR1 is DFQATT, CDR2 SNEGSKA (reference sequence). This CDR3 has 14 amino acids. The trim removed 2 bases at V and 4 bases at J, leaving 8 bases unmatched. The CDR3 region is CSARSSAGLYEQYF. As DNA, the CDR3 is TGCAGTGCTAGATCCTCAGCGGGGTTGTACGAGCAGTACTTC.

The genes are TRBV5-6 and TRBJ1-3; D unclear. CDR1 is SGHDT and CDR2 is YYEEEE in the germline V gene. Trimming removed 1 base at V and 0 bases at J, with 11 bases between. CDR3 length: 16 amino acids. CDR3 residues: CASSLRLQISGNTIYF. The CDR3 nucleotides are TGTGCCAGCAGCTTGCGGTTACAGATCTCTGGAAACACCATATATTTT.

This clonotype was counted ten times or more. The chain couples TRBV7-7 to TRBJ2-2; D ambiguous. V was pared by 6 bases and J by 3 bases, with 11 bases between. The CDR3 runs to 14 residues. The germline gives CDR1 SSHAT, CDR2 FNYEAQ (reference sequence). DNA of the CDR3: TGTGCCAGCAGTCCCAGACCCTACACCGGGGAGCTGTTTTTT. Protein product: CASSPRPYTGELFF.

This clonotype has at least ten counts. V usage is TRBV7-2 and J usage is TRBJ2-6; D remains unclear. Looked up from germline, CDR1 is SGHTA and CDR2 is FQGNSA. V lost 5 bases and J 4 bases, leaving 21 bases between the germline ends. This CDR3 contains 18 residues. The DNA for the CDR3 is TGTGCCAGCAGCCTAGAAGCCCAGTATTTGCGCGGGGCCAACGTCCTGACTTTC. Protein sequence: CASSLEAQYLRGANVLTF.

This clonotype was counted many times. This CDR3 reads CASSITPGGNTIYF. In nucleotides, the CDR3 is TGTGCCAGTAGTATAACCCCGGGAGGAAACACCATATATTTT. This rearrangement joins TRBV19 to TRBJ1-3; D remains unclear. CDR1 LNHDA and CDR2 SQIVND come from the germline V gene (reference sequence). V was trimmed by 2 bases and J by 4 bases, leaving 9 bases between them. This CDR3 region has 14 residues.

In its sample, this clonotype is medium-sized. This chain uses TRBV20-1 with TRBJ2-1, with D unclear. V was trimmed by 0 bases and J by 3 bases, leaving 15 bases between them. The CDR3 loop spans 16 amino acids. Looked up from germline, CDR1 is DFQATT and CDR2 is SNEGSKA (reference sequence). CDR3 DNA: TGCAGTGCTAGAGATACACAGAAGCCCATCTACAATGAGCAGTTCTTC. Amino acid sequence: CSARDTQKPIYNEQFF.

This clonotype was observed a handful of times. V and J are TRBV30 and TRBJ2-1; the D call may be TRBD1 or TRBD2 (5 bases each). The CDR3 length is 16 residues. Deletions cut 0 bases from V and 7 bases from J, with 19 bases between. Germline CDR1 is GTSNPN and CDR2 is SVGIG (reference sequence). CDR3 region: CAWSVTPSRWGNEQFF. The CDR3 nucleotides read TGTGCCTGGAGTGTAACCCCTTCGCGCTGGGGGAATGAGCAGTTCTTC.

This clonotype was found many times. The rearrangement uses TRBV12-3 or TRBV12-4 and TRBJ2-1; 12 bases are shared with TRBD2. The CDR3 loop spans 16 amino acids. The V segment lost 5 bases and the J segment 7 bases; nucleotides outside the gene matches: 9. The CDR3 here is CASSALLAGGKNEQFF. In DNA, the CDR3 is TGTGCCAGCAGTGCCCTACTAGCGGGAGGCAAGAATGAGCAGTTCTTC.

This clonotype showed up many times. This chain uses TRBV6-6 with TRBJ2-7; 9 positions match TRBD1. The junction had 6 bases not matched to a gene; V was cut back by 6 bases and J by 0 bases. Germline V lookup: CDR1 MNHNY, CDR2 SVGAGI (reference sequence). This CDR3 has 15 amino acids. CDR3 loop: CASRPSGQGSYEQYF. The CDR3 region has the DNA TGTGCCAGCAGACCCTCGGGACAGGGCTCCTACGAGCAGTACTTC.

There are many counts of this clonotype. The J gene is TRBJ2-1, the V gene TRBV7-9; a weak D match, TRBD2 (6 bases). V shed 3 bases and J shed 1 base, with 7 bases lying between them. The CDR3 is made up of 14 amino acids. CDR1 is SEHNR and CDR2 is FQNEAQ in the germline V gene (reference sequence). The CDR3 DNA reads TGTGCCAGCAGCTTCGGGGGTTCCTACAATGAGCAGTTCTTC. Translating it yields CASSFGGSYNEQFF.

This clonotype has at least ten counts. The rearrangement uses TRBV28 and TRBJ2-7; tentative D call: TRBD1 (5 bases). V lost 6 bases, J lost 0 bases, and 18 bases lay in between. CDR3 length equals 16 residues. In germline, CDR1 is MDHEN, CDR2 SYDVKM. CDR3 in DNA: TGTGCCAGCAGCCGCGCCCCCAGGGCCCACTCCTACGAGCAGTACTTC. It is translated as CASSRAPRAHSYEQYF.

This clonotype was seen ten or more times. The chain couples TRBV7-2 to TRBJ2-3; possibly TRBD2 for D (5 bases). Germline V gives CDR1 SGHTA, CDR2 FQGNSA. Trimming pared 5 bases from V and 8 bases from J, leaving 8 bases between. This CDR3 is 11 amino acids long. CDR3 residues: CASSQGGTQYF. Written as DNA, the CDR3 is TGTGCCAGCAGCCAAGGAGGTACGCAGTATTTT.

There are a few counts of this clonotype. The rearrangement uses TRBV28 and TRBJ1-2; a weak D match, TRBD1 (5 bases). Germline CDR1 and CDR2: MDHEN and SYDVKM. Trimming pared 2 bases from V and 4 bases from J, leaving 8 bases between. The CDR3 length is 13 residues. CDR3 nucleotide sequence: TGTGCCAGCAGTTTAGGGACCCGCTATGGCTACACCTTC. This encodes CASSLGTRYGYTF.

Comment on this clonotype: With a much larger clone just one base away, this may be a read error. The J gene is TRBJ1-1, the V gene TRBV20-1; D ambiguous. CDR3 length equals 13 residues. V shed 6 bases and J shed 1 base, with 12 bases lying between them. The V gene's germline CDR1 is DFQATT and CDR2 SNEGSKA (reference sequence). The CDR3 here is CSANRKGNTEAFF. CDR3 in DNA: TGCAGTGCCAACCGAAAGGGGAACACTGAAGCTTTCTTT.

The sample holds many counts of this clonotype. The rearrangement uses TRBV12-3 or TRBV12-4 and TRBJ2-7; D not certain. CDR3 length equals 13 residues. With 6 bases removed from V and 7 bases from J, the gap between germline ends came to 16 bases. The CDR3 bases are TGTGCCAGCAGACCCAGCGCACCCGGGGAGCAGTACTTC. Encoded protein: CASRPSAPGEQYF.

This clonotype was seen repeatedly, ten times or more. The V call is TRBV20-1, the J call TRBJ2-7; D ambiguous. Germline CDR1 DFQATT, CDR2 SNEGSKA (reference sequence). Trimming removed 6 bases from V and 0 bases from J, with 12 bases in between. The CDR3 runs 13 residues. In nucleotides, the CDR3 is TGCAGTGCAAATTCGGACCTCTCCTACGAGCAGTACTTC. This codes for CSANSDLSYEQYF.